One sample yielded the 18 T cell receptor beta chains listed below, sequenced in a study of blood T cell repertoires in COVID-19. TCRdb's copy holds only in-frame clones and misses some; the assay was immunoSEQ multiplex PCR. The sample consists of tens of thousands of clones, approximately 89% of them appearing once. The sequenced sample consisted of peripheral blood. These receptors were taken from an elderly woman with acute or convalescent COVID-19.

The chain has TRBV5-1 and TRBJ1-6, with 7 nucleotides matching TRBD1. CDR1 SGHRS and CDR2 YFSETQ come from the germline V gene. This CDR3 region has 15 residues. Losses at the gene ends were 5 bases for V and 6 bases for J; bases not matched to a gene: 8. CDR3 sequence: CASRFGTASNSPLHF. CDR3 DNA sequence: TGCGCCAGCAGATTTGGGACAGCCAGTAATTCACCCCTCCACTTT.

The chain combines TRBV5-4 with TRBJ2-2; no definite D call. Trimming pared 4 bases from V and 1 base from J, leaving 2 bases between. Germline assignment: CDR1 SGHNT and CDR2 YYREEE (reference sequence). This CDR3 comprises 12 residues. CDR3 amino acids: CASSQNTGELFF. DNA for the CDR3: TGTGCCAGCAGCCAGAACACCGGGGAGCTGTTTTTT.

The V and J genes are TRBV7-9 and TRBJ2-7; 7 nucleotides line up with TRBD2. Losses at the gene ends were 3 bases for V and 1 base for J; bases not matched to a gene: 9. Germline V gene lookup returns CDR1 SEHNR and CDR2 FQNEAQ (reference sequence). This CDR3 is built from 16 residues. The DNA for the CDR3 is TGTGCCAGCAGCTTGTTAGTTACTAGCGAGTCCTACGAGCAGTACTTC. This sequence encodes CASSLLVTSESYEQYF.

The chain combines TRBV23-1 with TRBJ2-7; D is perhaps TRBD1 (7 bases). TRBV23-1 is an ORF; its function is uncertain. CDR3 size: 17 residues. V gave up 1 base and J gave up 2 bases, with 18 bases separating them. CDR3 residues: CASSQFQSGGPTYEQYV. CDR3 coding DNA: TGCGCCAGCAGTCAATTCCAATCAGGGGGGCCTACCTACGAGCAGTACGTC.

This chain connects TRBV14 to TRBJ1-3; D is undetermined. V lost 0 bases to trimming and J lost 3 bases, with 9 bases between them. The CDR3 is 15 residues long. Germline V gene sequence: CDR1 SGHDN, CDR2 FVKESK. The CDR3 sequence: CASSQDPARGNTIYF. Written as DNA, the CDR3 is TGTGCCAGCAGCCAAGACCCTGCGCGTGGAAACACCATATATTTT.

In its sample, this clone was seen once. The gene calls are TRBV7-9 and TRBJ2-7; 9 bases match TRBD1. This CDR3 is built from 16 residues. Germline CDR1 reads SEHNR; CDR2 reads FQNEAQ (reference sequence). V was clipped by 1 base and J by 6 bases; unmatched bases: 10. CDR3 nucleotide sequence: TGTGCCAGCAGCTTAGGGGTGGGACAGGGACTCGGCGAGCAGTACTTC. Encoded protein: CASSLGVGQGLGEQYF.

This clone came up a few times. As DNA, the CDR3 is TGTGCCAGCACCCCATGGGGACAGGGTAATTCACCCCTCCACTTT. Translating gives CASTPWGQGNSPLHF. The chain is built from TRBV27 and TRBJ1-6; 9 positions match TRBD1. Germline V gene sequence: CDR1 MNHEY, CDR2 SMNVEV (reference sequence). This CDR3 region has 15 residues. After removal of 7 bases from V and 6 bases from J, the junction contained 7 bases not matched to a gene.

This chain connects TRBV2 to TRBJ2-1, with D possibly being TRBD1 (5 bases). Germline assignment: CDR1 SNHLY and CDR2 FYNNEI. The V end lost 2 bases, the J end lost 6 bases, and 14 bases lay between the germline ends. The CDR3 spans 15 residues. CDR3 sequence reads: CASSEFSRAGNEQFF. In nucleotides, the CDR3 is TGTGCCAGCAGTGAATTTTCCAGGGCTGGCAATGAGCAGTTCTTC.

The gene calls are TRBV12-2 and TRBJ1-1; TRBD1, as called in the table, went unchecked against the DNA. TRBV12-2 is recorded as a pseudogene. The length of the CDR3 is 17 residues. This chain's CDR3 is CASRSWCYAQKGTEAFF. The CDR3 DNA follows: TGTGCAAGTCGCTCCTGGTGTTATGCACAAAAGGGGACTGAAGCTTTCTTT.

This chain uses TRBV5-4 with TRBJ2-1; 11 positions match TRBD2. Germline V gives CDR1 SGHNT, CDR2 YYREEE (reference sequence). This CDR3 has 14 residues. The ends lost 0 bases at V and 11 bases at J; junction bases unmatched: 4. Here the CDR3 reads CASSLVGLADQQFF. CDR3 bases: TGTGCCAGCAGCTTGGTGGGACTAGCGGACCAGCAGTTCTTC.

In nucleotides, the CDR3 is TGTGCCAGCAGCCAAGACAGGGGGTTCACCGGGGAGCTGTTTTTT. Its protein is CASSQDRGFTGELFF. The chain recombines TRBV3-1 (or the pseudogene TRBV3-2) with TRBJ2-2; 7 nucleotides align to TRBD1. Germline assignment: CDR1 LGHDT and CDR2 YNNKEL (reference sequence). Unmatched junction bases numbered 2, after V lost 0 bases and J lost 4 bases. CDR3 size: 15 residues.

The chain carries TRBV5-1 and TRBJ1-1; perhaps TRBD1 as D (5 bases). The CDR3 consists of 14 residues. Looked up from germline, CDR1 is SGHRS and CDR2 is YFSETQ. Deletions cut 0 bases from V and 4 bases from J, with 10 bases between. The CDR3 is CASSLADIRTEAFF. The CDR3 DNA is TGCGCCAGCAGCTTGGCGGACATCCGCACTGAAGCTTTCTTT. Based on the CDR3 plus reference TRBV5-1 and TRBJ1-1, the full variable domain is KAGVTQTPRYLIKTRGQQVTLSCSPISGHRSVSWYQQTPGQGLQFLFEYFSETQRNKGNFPGRFSGRQFSNSRSEMNVSTLELGDSALYLCASSLADIRTEAFFGQGTRLTVV.

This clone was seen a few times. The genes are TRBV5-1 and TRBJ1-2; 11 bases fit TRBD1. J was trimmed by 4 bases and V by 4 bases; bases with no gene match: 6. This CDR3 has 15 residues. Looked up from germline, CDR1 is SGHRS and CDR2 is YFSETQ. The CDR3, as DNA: TGCGCCAGCAGCCACGACGGGACAGGGGGCTATGGCTACACCTTC. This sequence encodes CASSHDGTGGYGYTF.

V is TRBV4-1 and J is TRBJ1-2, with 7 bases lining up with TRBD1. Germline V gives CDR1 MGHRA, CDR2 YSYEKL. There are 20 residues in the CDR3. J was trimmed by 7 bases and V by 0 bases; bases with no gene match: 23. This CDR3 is CASSQDLIRDRHLRGGGYTF. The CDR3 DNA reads TGCGCCAGCAGCCAAGATCTGATCCGGGACAGACATTTGAGAGGGGGTGGCTACACCTTC.

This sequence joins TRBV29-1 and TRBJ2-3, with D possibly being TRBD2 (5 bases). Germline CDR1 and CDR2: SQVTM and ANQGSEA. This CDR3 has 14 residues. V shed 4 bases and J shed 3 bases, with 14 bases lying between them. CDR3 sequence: CSVGAGVGTDTQYF. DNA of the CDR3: TGCAGCGTTGGAGCCGGGGTGGGTACAGATACGCAGTATTTT.

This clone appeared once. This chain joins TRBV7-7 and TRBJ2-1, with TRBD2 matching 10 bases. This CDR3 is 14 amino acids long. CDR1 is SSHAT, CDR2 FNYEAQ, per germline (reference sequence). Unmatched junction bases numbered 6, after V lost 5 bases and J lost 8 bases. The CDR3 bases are TGTGCCAGCAGCCCTAGCGGGGGTTCGGATGAGCAGTTCTTC. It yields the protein CASSPSGGSDEQFF.

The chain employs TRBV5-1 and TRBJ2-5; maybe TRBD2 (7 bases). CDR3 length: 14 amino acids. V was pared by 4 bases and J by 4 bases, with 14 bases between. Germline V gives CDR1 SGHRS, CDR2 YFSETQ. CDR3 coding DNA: TGCGCCAGCAGCGTGGGGGGGCTCTCAGAGACCCAGTACTTC. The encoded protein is CASSVGGLSETQYF.

CDR3 nucleotides: TGTGCCAGCGTCGACACAGGGTACAGCTCCTACGAGCAGTACGTC. Protein sequence: CASVDTGYSSYEQYV. The chain links TRBV6-5 to TRBJ2-7; possible D gene TRBD1, 6 bases. The CDR3 runs 15 residues. Germline lookup yields CDR1 MNHEY and CDR2 SVGAGI. Trimming took off 8 bases at V and 0 bases at J, with 17 bases between the two ends.